The rows below give T cell receptor beta chains drawn from one sample of a study of blood T cell repertoires in COVID-19. Profiling relied on immunoSEQ multiplex PCR, and the TCRdb table lists in-frame clones only, not all of them. The data contain a few hundred thousand clones, about 83% of them seen just once; the ten biggest clones take up 0.95% to 1.5%. The material sequenced was peripheral blood. The receptors stem from a woman aged 45-60 years with acute or convalescent COVID-19. Each CDR3 is given with its conserved first and last residue. A D gene is named only where the DNA matches it firmly. Rows give clone size only sometimes, using once, few, many, or a class for an expanded clone.

J,size,length,V,D,CDR3,DNA
TRBJ1-2,.,15,TRBV2,TRBD1,CASRLDRVSNYGYTF,TGTGCCAGCAGGCTTGACAGGGTATCTAACTATGGCTACACCTTC
TRBJ2-5,.,16,TRBV11-2,TRBD2,CASSLVGEGVWETQYF,TGTGCCAGCAGCTTAGTCGGGGAGGGTGTGTGGGAGACCCAGTACTTC
TRBJ2-5,once,14,TRBV5-1,TRBD2,CASSLAGGQETQYF,TGCGCCAGCAGCTTGGCGGGGGGGCAAGAGACCCAGTACTTC
TRBJ1-1,.,13,TRBV18,.,CASSPGGKTEAFF,TGTGCCAGCTCACCGGGGGGAAAGACTGAAGCTTTCTTT
TRBJ1-2,.,13,TRBV5-1,.,CASSRGGEGGYTF,TGCGCCAGCAGCAGAGGAGGAGAGGGTGGCTACACCTTC
TRBJ2-1,.,13,TRBV30,.,CAWSASYYNEQFF,TGTGCCTGGAGTGCGTCTTACTACAATGAGCAGTTCTTC
TRBJ2-2,.,14,TRBV5-5,TRBD2,CASTPGGGPGELFF,TGTGCCAGCACCCCCGGGGGGGGTCCCGGGGAGCTGTTTTTT
TRBJ1-2,few,15,TRBV6-5,TRBD1,CASSRDWGQGYGYTF,TGTGCCAGCAGCCGAGACTGGGGACAGGGTTATGGCTACACCTTC
TRBJ2-1,.,16,TRBV5-4,TRBD1,CASSFPDRGIYNEQFF,TGTGCCAGCAGCTTCCCCGACAGGGGGATATACAATGAGCAGTTCTTC
TRBJ2-1,.,17,TRBV24-1,TRBD2,CATSDLPSGGTDNEQFF,TGTGCCACCAGTGATCTCCCTAGCGGGGGGACAGACAATGAGCAGTTCTTC
TRBJ2-7,.,15,TRBV5-5,TRBD1,CASSGQGRKTYEQYF,TGTGCCAGCAGCGGACAGGGTAGAAAAACCTACGAGCAGTACTTC
TRBJ2-1,.,17,TRBV14,TRBD2,CASSQDGTSFVYNEQFF,TGTGCCAGCAGCCAAGATGGGACTAGCTTCGTCTACAATGAGCAGTTCTTC
TRBJ1-2,.,14,TRBV25-1,.,CASSESTGNYGYTF,TGTGCCAGCAGTGAAAGCACAGGGAACTATGGCTACACCTTC
TRBJ2-7,.,15,TRBV9,.,CASSVGPGAPYEQYF,TGTGCCAGCAGCGTAGGCCCGGGAGCCCCCTACGAGCAGTACTTC
TRBJ2-5,once,15,TRBV7-2,TRBD2,CASSSGLVRRETQYF,TGTGCCAGCAGCTCGGGACTAGTCAGAAGGGAGACCCAGTACTTC
TRBJ1-2,.,17,TRBV29-1,.,CSVDKRATLARDYGYTF,TGCAGCGTTGACAAAAGGGCTACACTAGCGCGGGACTATGGCTACACCTTC
TRBJ2-1,.,15,TRBV25-1,TRBD1,CASSPTGGSYNEQFF,TGTGCCAGCAGTCCTACAGGGGGCTCCTACAATGAGCAGTTCTTC
TRBJ2-1,.,15,TRBV11-3,.,CASSLGAGDQREQFF,TGTGCCAGCAGCTTAGGGGCAGGGGATCAACGGGAGCAGTTCTTC
TRBJ2-3,.,13,TRBV7-2,.,CASSADGGDTQYF,TGTGCCAGCAGCGCAGACGGCGGGGATACGCAGTATTTT
TRBJ2-2,.,16,TRBV7-6,TRBD2,CASSPRPSGDTGELFF,TGTGCCAGCAGCCCACGGCCTAGCGGCGACACCGGGGAGCTGTTTTTT
TRBJ1-2,.,16,TRBV14,TRBD1,CASSLTAQGQYGGYTF,TGTGCCAGCAGCCTTACGGCCCAGGGACAGTACGGTGGCTACACCTTC
TRBJ2-5,few,14,TRBV5-1,TRBD1,CASSPFGQGETQYF,TGCGCCAGCAGCCCCTTCGGACAGGGAGAGACCCAGTACTTC
TRBJ2-1,.,16,TRBV24-1,TRBD1,CATSAEKGQGYNEQFF,TGTGCCACCAGTGCGGAGAAGGGACAGGGCTACAATGAGCAGTTCTTC
TRBJ2-7,.,18,TRBV4-3,.,CASSQDTIGQTIAYEQYF,TGCGCCAGCAGCCAAGATACTATTGGACAGACCATAGCCTACGAGCAGTACTTC
TRBJ1-2,.,14,TRBV2,TRBD1,CASSPEGASYGYTF,TGTGCCAGCAGTCCCGAGGGGGCCTCCTATGGCTACACCTTC
TRBJ2-6,.,15,TRBV7-3,.,CASSFSLPGANVLTF,TGTGCCAGCAGCTTTAGCCTTCCTGGGGCCAACGTCCTGACTTTC
TRBJ2-3,.,18,TRBV19,TRBD2,CASSLPNFSGSWADTQYF,TGTGCCAGTAGCCTACCCAACTTTAGCGGGAGCTGGGCAGATACGCAGTATTTT
TRBJ1-1,once,13,TRBV30,TRBD1,CAWSRQGTIGAFF,TGTGCCTGGAGCCGACAGGGGACCATAGGAGCTTTCTTT
TRBJ1-1,.,15,TRBV4-2,.,CASSQVGEGGTEAFF,TGTGCCAGCAGCCAAGTAGGCGAAGGGGGCACTGAAGCTTTCTTT
TRBJ1-2,.,14,TRBV5-5,.,CASTRGGEPYGYTF,TGTGCCAGCACCAGAGGAGGGGAGCCCTATGGCTACACCTTC
TRBJ1-4,.,17,TRBV25-1,.,CASSDRNRDGSNEKLFF,TGTGCCAGCAGTGATAGGAACAGGGATGGATCTAATGAAAAACTGTTTTTT
TRBJ1-5,.,14,TRBV30,.,CAWSRGRGGQPQHF,TGTGCCTGGAGTCGGGGCAGGGGCGGTCAGCCCCAGCATTTT
TRBJ1-2,few,13,TRBV2,.,CASSKDQSGGYTF,TGTGCCAGCAGTAAAGACCAGAGCGGTGGCTACACCTTC
TRBJ1-1,few,13,TRBV2,.,CASIREMNTEAFF,TGTGCCAGCATAAGGGAGATGAACACTGAAGCTTTCTTT
TRBJ2-3,.,14,TRBV18,.,CASSPSGSTDTQYF,TGTGCCAGCTCACCCAGCGGGAGCACAGATACGCAGTATTTT
TRBJ1-1,.,11,TRBV5-1,.,CASSRDTEAFF,TGCGCCAGCAGCCGGGACACTGAAGCTTTCTTT
TRBJ2-5,.,15,TRBV10-2,TRBD1,CASRSPGGGEETQYF,TGCGCCAGCAGATCCCCAGGGGGCGGCGAAGAGACCCAGTACTTC
TRBJ1-3,few,14,TRBV6-2/TRBV6-3,.,CASSYGLSGNTIYF,TGTGCCAGCAGTTACGGGCTCTCCGGAAACACCATATATTTT
TRBJ1-1,.,16,TRBV27,TRBD1,CASSLTGLGRNTEAFF,TGTGCCAGCAGTCTGACAGGGTTGGGAAGGAACACTGAAGCTTTCTTT
TRBJ1-4,.,14,TRBV6-5,.,CASQGPTGGGKLFF,TGTGCCAGCCAGGGGCCGACCGGTGGTGGAAAACTGTTTTTT
TRBJ1-6,many,15,TRBV2,.,CASTERGVVNSPLHF,TGTGCCAGCACCGAACGGGGAGTTGTGAATTCACCCCTCCACTTT
TRBJ2-7,.,12,TRBV6-5,.,CASKGLRDEQYF,TGTGCCAGCAAGGGGCTAAGAGACGAGCAGTACTTC
TRBJ2-2,few,13,TRBV5-1,.,CASSLQGTRELFF,TGCGCCAGCAGCTTGCAGGGGACGAGGGAGCTGTTTTTT
TRBJ2-3,.,16,TRBV18,TRBD2,CASSPPAGGGMDTQYF,TGTGCCAGCTCACCACCAGCGGGAGGGGGAATGGATACGCAGTATTTT
TRBJ2-2,.,15,TRBV5-1,.,CASSLESGDTGELFF,TGCGCCAGCAGCTTGGAATCCGGGGACACCGGGGAGCTGTTTTTT
TRBJ1-5,.,16,TRBV12-5,.,CASGLVLSYSNQPQHF,TGTGCTAGTGGTTTGGTACTTAGCTATAGCAATCAGCCCCAGCATTTT
TRBJ2-1,.,13,TRBV30,TRBD2,CALAGDSYNEQFF,TGTGCCTTAGCGGGAGACTCCTACAATGAGCAGTTCTTC
TRBJ1-3,.,17,TRBV25-1,.,CASSEVVPGFSGNTIYF,TGTGCCAGCAGTGAAGTGGTCCCTGGCTTCTCTGGAAACACCATATATTTT
TRBJ2-2,.,16,TRBV7-6,TRBD2,CASSLELAANTGELFF,TGTGCCAGCAGCTTAGAACTAGCGGCGAACACCGGGGAGCTGTTTTTT
TRBJ2-2,.,15,TRBV10-3,.,CAISSTETNTGELFF,TGTGCCATCTCGAGTACTGAGACAAACACCGGGGAGCTGTTTTTT
TRBJ2-4,.,15,TRBV5-1,.,CASSSDSLAKNIQYF,TGCGCCAGCAGCTCGGACAGCCTAGCCAAAAACATTCAGTACTTC
TRBJ1-3,.,18,TRBV6-2/TRBV6-3,TRBD1,CASSYDPGQAFSGNTIYF,TGTGCCAGCAGTTACGATCCGGGACAGGCGTTCTCTGGAAACACCATATATTTT